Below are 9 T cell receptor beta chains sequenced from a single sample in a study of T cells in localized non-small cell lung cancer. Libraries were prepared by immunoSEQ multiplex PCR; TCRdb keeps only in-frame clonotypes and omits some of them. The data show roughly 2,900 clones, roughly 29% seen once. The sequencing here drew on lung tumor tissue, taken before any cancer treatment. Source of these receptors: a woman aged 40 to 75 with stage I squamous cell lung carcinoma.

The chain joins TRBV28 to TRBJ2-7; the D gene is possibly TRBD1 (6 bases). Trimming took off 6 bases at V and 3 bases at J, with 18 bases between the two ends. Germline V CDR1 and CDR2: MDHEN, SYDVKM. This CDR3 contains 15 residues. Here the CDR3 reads CASSAIQGRFYEQYF. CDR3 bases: TGTGCCAGCAGCGCTATACAGGGTAGGTTCTACGAGCAGTACTTC.

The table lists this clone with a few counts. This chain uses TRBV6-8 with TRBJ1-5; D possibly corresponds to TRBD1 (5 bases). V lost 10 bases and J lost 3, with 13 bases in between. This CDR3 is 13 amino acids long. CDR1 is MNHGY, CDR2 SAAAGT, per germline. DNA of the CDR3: TGTGCCATCAGCGGGGACCTCAATCAGCCCCAGCATTTT. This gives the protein CAISGDLNQPQHF.

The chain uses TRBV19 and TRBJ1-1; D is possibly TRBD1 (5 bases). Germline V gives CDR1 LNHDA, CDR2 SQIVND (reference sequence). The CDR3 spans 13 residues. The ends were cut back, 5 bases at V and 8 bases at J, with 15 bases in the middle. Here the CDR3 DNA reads TGTGCCAGTAGTGGTTCAGGGTCCCTCGAAGCTTTCTTT. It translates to CASSGSGSLEAFF.

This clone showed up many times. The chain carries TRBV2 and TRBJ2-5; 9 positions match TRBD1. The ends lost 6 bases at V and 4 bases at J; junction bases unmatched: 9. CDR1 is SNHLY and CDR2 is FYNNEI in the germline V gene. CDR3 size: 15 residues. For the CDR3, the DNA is TGTGCCAGCAGCGTCCGGGACAGGGAGTTAGAGACCCAGTACTTC. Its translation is CASSVRDRELETQYF.

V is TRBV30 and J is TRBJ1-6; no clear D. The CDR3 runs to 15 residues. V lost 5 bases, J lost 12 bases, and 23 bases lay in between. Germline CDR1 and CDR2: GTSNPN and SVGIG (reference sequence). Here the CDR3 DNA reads TGTGCCTGGGGTGCACCCGGACTGAGGTGGGTACCCCTCCACTTT. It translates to CAWGAPGLRWVPLHF.

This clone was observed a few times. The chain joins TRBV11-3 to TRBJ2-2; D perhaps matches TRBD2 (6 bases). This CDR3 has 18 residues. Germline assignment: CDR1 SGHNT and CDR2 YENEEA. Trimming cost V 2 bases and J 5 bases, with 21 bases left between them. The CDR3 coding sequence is TGTGCCAGCAGCTTAATCGGCCAGGCTCGGGGGAGGACCGGGGAGCTGTTTTTT. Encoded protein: CASSLIGQARGRTGELFF.

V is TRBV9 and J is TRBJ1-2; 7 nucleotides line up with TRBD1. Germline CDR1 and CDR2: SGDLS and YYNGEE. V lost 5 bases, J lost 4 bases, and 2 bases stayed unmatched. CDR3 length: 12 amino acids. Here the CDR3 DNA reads TGTGCCAGCAGTGGGGACAGCTATGGCTACACCTTC. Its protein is CASSGDSYGYTF.

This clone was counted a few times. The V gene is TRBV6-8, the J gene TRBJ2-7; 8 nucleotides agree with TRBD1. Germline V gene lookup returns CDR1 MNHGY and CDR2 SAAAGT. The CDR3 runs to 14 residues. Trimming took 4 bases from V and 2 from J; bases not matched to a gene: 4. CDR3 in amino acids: CASSSRTGTYEQYF. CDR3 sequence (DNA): TGTGCCAGCAGTTCGAGGACAGGGACCTACGAGCAGTACTTC.

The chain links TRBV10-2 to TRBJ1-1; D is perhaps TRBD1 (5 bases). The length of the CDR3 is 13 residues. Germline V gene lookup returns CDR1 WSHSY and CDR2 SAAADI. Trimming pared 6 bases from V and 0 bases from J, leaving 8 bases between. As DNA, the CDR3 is TGCGCCAGCAGAAGACAGATGAACACTGAAGCTTTCTTT. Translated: CASRRQMNTEAFF.